Below, one T cell receptor beta chain is given with its context. The entry originates in a study of response to subunit inactivated influenza vaccine. This CDR3 comprises 14 residues. The V gene lost 3 bases and the J gene lost 5 bases, with 14 bases spanning the gap. Germline values: CDR1 LNHDA, CDR2 SQIVND (reference sequence). TCRdb reanalysed the RT-PCR reads using MiXCR and keeps one entry per CDR3 protein. The repertoire holds 500,000 to 600,000 distinct CDR3 sequences, with under 15% as singletons. The sample in question was PBMCs from blood, obtained around seven weeks after vaccination. This sequence joins TRBV19 and TRBJ2-7; possible D gene TRBD2, 6 bases. This TCR was recovered from a man aged 50 to 59 who received an inactivated influenza vaccine. Written as DNA, the CDR3 is TGTGCCAGTAGTATTTATGCGGGACTCGACGAGCAGTACTTC. Its protein is CASSIYAGLDEQYF.